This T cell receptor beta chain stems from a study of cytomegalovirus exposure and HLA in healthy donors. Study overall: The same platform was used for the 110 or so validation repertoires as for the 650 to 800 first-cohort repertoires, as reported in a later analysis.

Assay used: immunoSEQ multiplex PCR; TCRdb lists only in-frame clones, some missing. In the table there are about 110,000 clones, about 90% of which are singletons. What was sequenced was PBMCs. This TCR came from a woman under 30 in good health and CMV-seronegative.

The DNA of the CDR3 is TGTGCCAGTAGTACCGGGACAGGGAGTATCTACGAGCAGTACTTC. Translated: CASSTGTGSIYEQYF. V is TRBV19 and J is TRBJ2-7; 9 bases align to TRBD1. Germline CDR1 reads LNHDA; CDR2 reads SQIVND (reference sequence). This CDR3 region has 15 residues. J was trimmed by 3 bases and V by 4 bases; bases with no gene match: 7.